This T cell receptor (beta chain) was recovered during a study of T cells after yellow fever vaccination. A single record per CDR3 protein comes from TCRdb applying MiXCR to the 5' RACE reads. The table has 500,000 to 550,000 distinct CDR3 sequences, 21% seen once. Germline CDR1 and CDR2: SGHRS and YFSETQ. The CDR3 is 14 amino acids. J was trimmed by 6 bases and V by 7 bases; bases with no gene match: 9. The material sequenced was PBMCs, taken 21 days after the first yellow fever vaccination. This clonotype was sampled from a man between 18 and 29 years old who received the YFV17D yellow fever vaccine. V and J are TRBV5-1 and TRBJ2-3; TRBD1 agrees at 9 bases. The CDR3 protein is CASGTQGTGDTQYF. The CDR3 DNA is TGCGCCAGCGGCACTCAGGGGACAGGGGATACGCAGTATTTT.